Here is one T cell receptor beta chain with its context. These data belong to a study of blood T cell repertoires in COVID-19. Turning to the study itself: Both acute and convalescent COVID-19 samples were obtained from the United States, Italy and Spain. Nucleic acid was either cDNA or gDNA, and it came from T cells, B-cell-depleted T cells, or PBMCs.

Repertoires were generated with immunoSEQ multiplex PCR, while TCRdb's copy carries only in-frame clones and drops some. The sample includes about 260,000 clones, more than 80% of them seen just once. Germline V gene data show CDR1 as SGHTA and CDR2 as FQGNSA. The CDR3 contains 15 residues. V lost 5 bases, J lost 2 bases, and 14 bases lay in between. Sequenced input: peripheral blood. The clonotype comes from a woman aged 40 to 50 with acute or convalescent COVID-19. The J gene is TRBJ2-3, the V gene TRBV7-2; tentative D call: TRBD2 (6 bases). The CDR3 DNA reads TGTGCCAGCAGCCCGCCTAGACTAGACACAGATACGCAGTATTTT. The encoded protein is CASSPPRLDTDTQYF.